Below, 27 T cell receptor beta chains from the same sample are listed, as sequenced in a study of T cell responses to AZD1222 COVID-19 vaccine (dated by TCRdb to the early 2020s). What the time point label conveys for this sample: about 28 days (+/-7) after the second vaccine dose. The method was the immunoSEQ multiplex PCR assay. TCRdb provides this immuneACCESS table in a form limited to in-frame rearrangements. Some clones are lacking; in checked studies, under half of them reflect an unresolved V gene, and why the rest are absent is not known. This sample is represented by 110,000 or so clones; about 91% of them were singletons. The leading ten clones occupy approximately 6.5% of the sample. This sample comprised peripheral blood, obtained 28 days after the second AZD1222 dose. The receptors derive from an adult who received the AZD1222 COVID-19 vaccine.

This chain joins TRBV6-6 and TRBJ1-4, with D tentatively TRBD1 (5 bases). Germline V gene data show CDR1 as MNHNY and CDR2 as SVGAGI (reference sequence). V was trimmed by 4 bases and J by 8 bases, leaving 17 bases between them. The CDR3 spans 15 residues. CDR3 DNA sequence: TGTGCCAGCAGTTCCCCCGGGGGGAAGGGGGAAAAACTGTTTTTT. Its protein is CASSSPGGKGEKLFF.

The chain uses TRBV5-4 and TRBJ2-2, with TRBD1 as a possible D gene (6 bases). The V end was cut by 7 bases, the J end by 0 bases, with 10 bases between. The CDR3 is made up of 14 amino acids. The germline V gene encodes CDR1 SGHNT and CDR2 YYREEE (reference sequence). The CDR3 spells CASLPGANTGELFF. In DNA form, the CDR3 reads TGTGCCAGCCTCCCAGGGGCGAACACCGGGGAGCTGTTTTTT.

This chain joins TRBV7-2 and TRBJ2-1, with D perhaps matching TRBD2 (5 bases). Germline loops: CDR1 SGHTA, CDR2 FQGNSA. V lost 4 bases and J lost 10, with 17 bases in between. The CDR3 totals 14 residues. The CDR3 region has the DNA TGTGCCAGCAGCTCAGGAGGTGGGCTTCAGGAGCAGTTCTTC. This sequence encodes CASSSGGGLQEQFF.

J is TRBJ1-1 and V is TRBV5-1; no definite D call. Trimming left V 5 bases short and J 3 bases short, with 17 bases between. The CDR3 extends over 15 amino acids. Germline CDR1 is SGHRS and CDR2 is YFSETQ. CDR3: CASSPSGTAHTEAFF. In DNA, the CDR3 is TGCGCCAGCAGTCCGAGCGGCACTGCGCACACTGAAGCTTTCTTT.

The chain combines TRBV29-1 with TRBJ1-1; D ambiguous. Deletions cut 6 bases from V and 1 base from J, with 15 bases between. This CDR3 is built from 14 residues. Germline CDR1 reads SQVTM; CDR2 reads ANQGSEA. The CDR3: CSVRYTGRNTEAFF. The DNA for the CDR3 is TGCAGCGTCCGATATACTGGACGGAACACTGAAGCTTTCTTT.

The chain combines TRBV11-2 with TRBJ1-3; no definite D call. Germline assignment: CDR1 SGHAT and CDR2 FQNNGV. Trimming cost V 1 base and J 4 bases, with 14 bases left between them. The CDR3 spans 16 residues. The CDR3 region has the DNA TGTGCCAGCAGCTTAGGAACCGGGTTGCTGGGAAACACCATATATTTT. This encodes CASSLGTGLLGNTIYF.

This chain links TRBV12-3 or TRBV12-4 with TRBJ2-7; a possible D gene is TRBD1 (6 bases). Trimming stripped 5 bases from V and 3 bases from J, with 11 bases between. The CDR3 spans 13 residues. In nucleotides, the CDR3 is TGTGCCAGCAGTACGGGACAAGTCTACGAGCAGTACTTC. This gives the protein CASSTGQVYEQYF.

The gene calls are TRBV4-3 and TRBJ1-3, with 7 bases lining up with TRBD1. The CDR3 totals 19 residues. V gave up 0 bases and J gave up 1 base; unmatched junction bases: 12. Per germline, CDR1 LGHNA and CDR2 YSLEER. The DNA of the CDR3 is TGCGCCAGCAGCCAAGATGGGGCCGAAAGGGGGCCTTCTGGAAACACCATATATTTT. Translation gives CASSQDGAERGPSGNTIYF.

The chain combines TRBV19 with TRBJ1-5; no firm D call. CDR1 LNHDA and CDR2 SQIVND come from the germline V gene (reference sequence). V lost 5 bases, J lost 0 bases, and 8 bases lay in between. CDR3 length: 14 amino acids. The CDR3 reads CASSVGYSNQPQHF. CDR3 coding DNA: TGTGCCAGTAGTGTCGGATATAGCAATCAGCCCCAGCATTTT.

The CDR3 sequence is CATTKSGLGGTEAFF. In DNA, the CDR3 is TGTGCCACCACAAAGTCAGGGTTAGGTGGCACTGAAGCTTTCTTT. The rearrangement uses TRBV7-9 and TRBJ1-1; TRBD1 might be the D (5 bases). This CDR3 has 15 amino acids. Per the germline V gene, CDR1 is SEHNR and CDR2 is FQNEAQ (reference sequence). The V gene lost 10 bases and the J gene lost 4 bases, with 22 bases spanning the gap.

This chain uses TRBV6-6 with TRBJ1-2, with a weak D call TRBD1 (5 bases). This CDR3 contains 13 residues. V dropped 4 bases and J dropped 3 bases, with 9 bases sitting between them. CDR1 is MNHNY, CDR2 SVGAGI, per germline (reference sequence). Here the CDR3 DNA reads TGTGCCAGCAGTTCATTGGGGGACTATGGCTACACCTTC. Protein product: CASSSLGDYGYTF.

For this clone: Other DNA sequences in the sample encode the same CDR3. V is TRBV6-1 and J is TRBJ2-7; the D gene is possibly TRBD2 (6 bases). This CDR3 is built from 14 residues. Per the germline V gene, CDR1 is MNHNS and CDR2 is SASEGT. Trimming stripped 3 bases from V and 3 bases from J, with 12 bases between. CDR3 DNA: TGTGCCAGCAGTGAGGAGGGCTTTATCTACGAGCAGTACTTC. Encoded protein: CASSEEGFIYEQYF.

The chain employs TRBV6-5 and TRBJ2-3, with 11 bases fitting TRBD1. The junction had 5 bases not matched to a gene; V was cut back by 3 bases and J by 3 bases. The CDR3 sequence is 16 residues long. From germline, CDR1 is MNHEY and CDR2 SVGAGI. CDR3 protein: CASSYGTGGATDTQYF. DNA for the CDR3: TGTGCCAGCAGTTATGGGACAGGGGGTGCGACAGATACGCAGTATTTT.

A word on this clone: The same CDR3 can be traced to other DNA sequences in this sample. The chain joins TRBV5-1 to TRBJ1-2; D remains ambiguous. The CDR3 loop spans 11 amino acids. Germline V gives CDR1 SGHRS, CDR2 YFSETQ. Trimming took 3 bases from V and 4 from J, leaving 4 bases between them. The CDR3 loop is CASSSGYGYTF. CDR3 DNA: TGCGCCAGCAGCTCCGGCTATGGCTACACCTTC.

The chain joins TRBV5-6 to TRBJ2-1; D remains ambiguous. Per the germline V gene, CDR1 is SGHDT and CDR2 is YYEEEE. The CDR3 extends over 15 amino acids. V dropped 4 bases and J dropped 0 bases, with 11 bases sitting between them. The CDR3 DNA reads TGTGCCAGCAGCCCCGGACCGAGCTCCTACAATGAGCAGTTCTTC. This codes for CASSPGPSSYNEQFF.

This clone was observed once. J is TRBJ2-7 and V is TRBV7-2, with 10 bases matching TRBD2. The CDR3 consists of 15 residues. V lost 5 bases and J lost 6; bases outside the gene matches: 10. Germline V gives CDR1 SGHTA, CDR2 FQGNSA. In DNA, the CDR3 is TGTGCCAGCAGCCCCACTAGCGGGGCACTTGGCGAGCAGTACTTC. It yields the protein CASSPTSGALGEQYF.

This chain links TRBV20-1 with TRBJ1-1, with D possibly TRBD1 on 6 matching bases. CDR3 length: 11 amino acids. Germline V gives CDR1 DFQATT, CDR2 SNEGSKA (reference sequence). Trimming pared 3 bases from V and 7 bases from J, leaving 9 bases between. CDR3 bases: TGCAGTGCTAGTAGGGGGTATGAAGCTTTCTTT. Translating gives CSASRGYEAFF.

The chain has TRBV18 and TRBJ1-6; a weak D match, TRBD1 (5 bases). V dropped 5 bases and J dropped 10 bases, with 15 bases sitting between them. Germline CDR1 KGHSH, CDR2 LQKENI. The CDR3 contains 14 residues. The CDR3 nucleotides read TGTGCCAGCTCATCCCAGGGTGTAGGATCACCCCTCCACTTT. It translates to CASSSQGVGSPLHF.

The CDR3 here is CATSDLVRGLGTEMNTEAFF. As DNA, the CDR3 is TGTGCCACCAGTGATTTGGTCCGGGGGTTGGGTACAGAAATGAACACTGAAGCTTTCTTT. This chain joins TRBV24-1 and TRBJ1-1, with D maybe TRBD1 (5 bases). V was shortened by 0 bases and J by 0 bases, with 22 bases between the two germline ends. This CDR3 spans 20 amino acids. In germline, CDR1 is KGHDR, CDR2 SFDVKD.

This sequence joins TRBV5-6 and TRBJ1-6; D gene unclear. The length of the CDR3 is 15 residues. Per germline, CDR1 SGHDT and CDR2 YYEEEE. The V and J ends lost 4 bases and 7 bases respectively, with 15 bases between them. The CDR3 sequence is CASSQADVWNSPLHF. The DNA of the CDR3 is TGTGCCAGCAGCCAGGCGGACGTTTGGAATTCACCCCTCCACTTT.

The V gene is TRBV28, the J gene TRBJ1-2, with 8 nucleotides matching TRBD1. The CDR3 spans 13 residues. Looked up from germline, CDR1 is MDHEN and CDR2 is SYDVKM. J lost 5 bases, V lost 8 bases, and 7 bases had no gene match. CDR3 coding DNA: TGTGCCAGCCGGAAGACAGGGGATTATGGCTACACCTTC. This codes for CASRKTGDYGYTF.

The genes are TRBV15 and TRBJ2-5; TRBD2 might be the D (6 bases). The V end was cut by 4 bases, the J end by 2 bases, with 8 bases between. Germline CDR1 reads LNHNV; CDR2 reads YYDKDF (reference sequence). The CDR3 contains 13 residues. CDR3 bases: TGTGCCACCAGCAAGGGACTTCAAGAGACCCAGTACTTC. It codes for CATSKGLQETQYF.

V is TRBV4-3 and J is TRBJ1-1, with D unclear. V was shortened by 0 bases and J by 4 bases, with 9 bases between the two germline ends. Per germline, CDR1 LGHNA and CDR2 YSLEER. The CDR3 is made up of 14 amino acids. The CDR3 bases are TGCGCCAGCAGCCAAGATCGGGGTTCCACTGAAGCTTTCTTT. This gives the protein CASSQDRGSTEAFF.

The gene calls are TRBV6-5 and TRBJ1-5; 10 bases are shared with TRBD1. The CDR3 contains 15 residues. Germline V gene sequence: CDR1 MNHEY, CDR2 SVGAGI. The J segment lost 4 bases and the V segment lost 6 bases, leaving 6 bases of the junction unmatched. The CDR3 here is CASRHDRGQNQPQHF. The CDR3 DNA follows: TGTGCCAGCAGACACGACAGGGGGCAGAATCAGCCCCAGCATTTT.

By share, this clone counts as medium-sized. This sequence joins TRBV4-2 and TRBJ2-7; TRBD1 aligns across 9 bases. Germline V CDR1 and CDR2: LGHNA, YNFKEQ. Trimming removed 0 bases from V and 5 bases from J; junction bases left unmatched: 8. The CDR3 is made up of 16 amino acids. The CDR3 sequence is CASSQEEGQGSHEQYF. CDR3 DNA: TGTGCCAGCAGCCAAGAGGAGGGACAGGGTTCGCACGAGCAGTACTTC.

The gene calls are TRBV28 and TRBJ1-4; D is unclear. With 3 bases removed from V and 0 bases from J, the gap between germline ends came to 11 bases. The CDR3 is 16 residues long. Germline CDR1 MDHEN, CDR2 SYDVKM. The DNA for the CDR3 is TGTGCCAGCAGTTTTCTAGCTCCCACAACTAATGAAAAACTGTTTTTT. It yields the protein CASSFLAPTTNEKLFF.

This clone was observed once. V gene TRBV19 combines with J gene TRBJ2-1; 10 bases line up with TRBD1. The V segment lost 4 bases and the J segment 5 bases; nucleotides outside the gene matches: 5. Per germline, CDR1 LNHDA and CDR2 SQIVND (reference sequence). The CDR3 has 15 residues. CDR3 bases: TGTGCCAGTAGTACTGGGACAGGGGAGCACAATGAGCAGTTCTTC. Protein: CASSTGTGEHNEQFF.